The following is a T cell receptor (beta chain) sequence with its context. The source of the sample is a study of T cell responses to AZD1222 COVID-19 vaccine. Clones were sequenced by immunoSEQ multiplex PCR, and TCRdb holds only the in-frame ones, with some missing. The top ten clones hold roughly 7.5% of a sample with approximately 140,000 clones, roughly nine tenths of them seen once. The length of the CDR3 is 16 residues. With 6 bases clipped from V and 0 bases from J, the junction kept 3 bases outside the gene matches. Germline V CDR1 and CDR2: LNHDA, SQIVND (reference sequence). The sequencing here drew on peripheral blood, taken 28 days after the second dose of the MenACWY control vaccine. The V and J genes are TRBV19 and TRBJ2-2; 11 bases align to TRBD2. This clonotype was sampled from an adult who received the MenACWY meningococcal vaccine as a control. CDR3 nucleotide sequence: TGTGCCAGTAGCCCACTAGCGGGGGCGAACACCGGGGAGCTGTTTTTT. It is translated as CASSPLAGANTGELFF.